Below, 15 T cell receptor beta chains from the same sample are listed, as sequenced in a study of Graves' ophthalmopathy and Graves' hyperthyroidism. Amplified material comprised TCR beta CDR3 regions derived from RNA transcripts. RT-PCR was first run with HTBI primers, then multiplex PCR in a second round. TCRdb fed the multiplex PCR reads into MiXCR, producing one record per CDR3 protein. The table has 500,000 to 700,000 distinct CDR3 sequences, over 20% seen once. The sequenced material came from peripheral blood. These receptors were obtained from a woman aged 18-35 years with stable Graves' hyperthyroidism. Some clones in this sample may be carry-over from other donors' samples.

This chain links TRBV6-1 with TRBJ2-7; the D call may be TRBD1 or TRBD2 (6 bases each). The CDR3 spans 14 residues. Germline V gives CDR1 MNHNS, CDR2 SASEGT. V was cut by 8 bases and J by 5 bases, with 19 bases left in between. The CDR3 sequence: CASGRRGATHEQYF. Here the CDR3 DNA reads TGTGCCAGCGGCCGAAGGGGGGCGACCCACGAGCAGTACTTC.

This clonotype was recorded many times. J is TRBJ1-2 and V is TRBV6-1, with D perhaps matching TRBD1 (5 bases). Germline V lookup: CDR1 MNHNS, CDR2 SASEGT. The CDR3 sequence is 12 residues long. V was shortened by 1 base and J by 8 bases, with 8 bases between the two germline ends. The CDR3 DNA reads as TGTGCCAGCAGTGAAGGGGGGACCGGCTACACCTTC. Amino acid sequence: CASSEGGTGYTF.

This clonotype has ten or more counts. The chain has TRBV6-1 and TRBJ2-5, with TRBD1 matching 8 bases. The V gene end was trimmed by 7 bases and the J gene end by 3 bases; junction bases not matched to a gene: 7. Germline V gene lookup returns CDR1 MNHNS and CDR2 SASEGT. This CDR3 spans 14 amino acids. CDR3: CASTHTGGEETQYF. For the CDR3, the DNA is TGTGCCAGCACCCATACAGGGGGAGAAGAGACCCAGTACTTC.

This clonotype was observed at least ten times. CDR3 amino acids: CSARPSSYEQYF. In DNA form, the CDR3 reads TGCAGTGCTAGACCCAGCTCCTACGAGCAGTACTTC. The rearrangement links TRBV20-1 to TRBJ2-7; no firm D call. V was cut by 2 bases and J by 0 bases, with 5 bases left in between. The CDR3 covers 12 residues. The germline gives CDR1 DFQATT, CDR2 SNEGSKA (reference sequence).

This clonotype was picked up many times. The chain links TRBV20-1 to TRBJ1-5; weak D call: TRBD1 (6 bases). The germline V and J ends were trimmed by 0 bases and 1 base, with 13 bases remaining between them. Germline V gene data show CDR1 as DFQATT and CDR2 as SNEGSKA (reference sequence). CDR3 length: 16 amino acids. Here the CDR3 reads CSARDVTGLSNQPQHF. The DNA of the CDR3 is TGCAGTGCTAGAGATGTAACAGGGCTAAGCAATCAGCCCCAGCATTTT.

At least ten counts were recorded for this clonotype. The J gene is TRBJ1-1, the V gene TRBV3-1; 7 bases map to TRBD1. Germline trimming cut 6 bases from V and 6 bases from J; bases unmatched to any gene: 4. The CDR3 runs to 12 residues. Germline CDR1 LGHDT, CDR2 YNNKEL (reference sequence). The CDR3 here is CASREGAAEAFF. CDR3 DNA sequence: TGTGCCAGCAGAGAGGGGGCTGCTGAAGCTTTCTTT.

This clonotype has only a few counts. This may be a read error, as it is one base from a much larger clone. The rearrangement joins TRBV30 to TRBJ2-7; the D call may be TRBD1 or TRBD2 (6 bases each). Germline-derived CDR1 and CDR2 are GTSNPN and SVGIG (reference sequence). This CDR3 has 11 amino acids. The CDR3 DNA follows: TGTGCCTGGAAGGGGGGCGGCGAGCAGCACTTC. Protein: CAWKGGGEQHF.

J is TRBJ1-2 and V is TRBV2, with 9 bases aligning to TRBD1. Germline CDR1 reads SNHLY; CDR2 reads FYNNEI. Trimming at V came to 6 bases and at J to 4 bases, leaving 6 bases not matched to a gene. This CDR3 has 14 amino acids. CDR3 residues: CASSDGTGPYGYTF. The DNA for the CDR3 is TGTGCCAGCAGCGACGGGACAGGGCCCTATGGCTACACCTTC.

At least ten counts were recorded for this clonotype. The chain couples TRBV12-3 or TRBV12-4 to TRBJ1-1; 9 nucleotides match TRBD1. V dropped 6 bases and J dropped 8; count of bases not matched to a gene: 4. The CDR3 loop spans 12 amino acids. CDR3 protein: CASRSGTGEAFF. CDR3 sequence (DNA): TGTGCCAGCAGGTCTGGGACAGGGGAAGCTTTCTTT.

This clonotype was recorded at least ten times. The chain combines TRBV10-3 with TRBJ1-2; D is unclear. This CDR3 comprises 12 residues. Trimming took off 0 bases at V and 8 bases at J, with 7 bases between the two ends. Germline V lookup: CDR1 ENHRY, CDR2 SYGVKD. CDR3 sequence (DNA): TGTGCCATCAGTGAGTCTGATCAGGGCTACACCTTC. Its protein is CAISESDQGYTF.

The CDR3 protein is CASRETGTYGYTF. The CDR3 nucleotides read TGTGCCAGCAGGGAGACAGGGACCTATGGCTACACCTTC. The rearrangement uses TRBV12-3 or TRBV12-4 and TRBJ1-2; TRBD1 aligns across 7 bases. With V trimmed by 6 bases and J by 4 bases, 5 bases remained unmatched. This CDR3 is 13 amino acids long.

Notes on this clonotype: A junction end diverges from the germline sequence, so it may reflect a read error. V and J are TRBV2 and TRBJ1-1; D is uncertain. Germline V gene sequence: CDR1 SNHLY, CDR2 FYNNEI. This CDR3 region has 14 residues. The CDR3 nucleotides read TGTGCCAGCAGTGAAAACATATTGAACACTGATGCTTTCTTT. This encodes CASSENILNTDAFF.

This clonotype was seen ten or more times. The chain has TRBV14 and TRBJ2-7, with 10 bases lining up with TRBD1. Germline values: CDR1 SGHDN, CDR2 FVKESK. The CDR3 totals 16 residues. The V and J ends lost 3 bases and 4 bases, in that order; junction bases with no gene match: 9. The CDR3 reads CASSHGIPGQGYEQYF. The CDR3 DNA sequence: TGTGCCAGCAGCCACGGAATCCCGGGACAGGGGTACGAGCAGTACTTC. Full variable domain (outside the CDR3, taken from reference TRBV14 and TRBJ2-7): EAGVTQFPSHSVIEKGQTVTLRCDPISGHDNLYWYRRVMGKEIKFLLHFVKESKQDESGMPNNRFLAERTGGTYSTLKVQPAELEDSGVYFCASSHGIPGQGYEQYFGPGTRLTVT.

This clonotype was recorded at least ten times. The chain recombines TRBV5-1 with TRBJ1-1; 7 bases fit TRBD1. V shed 4 bases, J shed 5 bases, and the junction held 11 bases outside the gene matches. The CDR3 totals 15 residues. Germline CDR1 SGHRS, CDR2 YFSETQ. The CDR3 region has the DNA TGCGCCAGCAGCCCGGAGGTGTACAGGGGAACTGAAGCTTTCTTT. As protein: CASSPEVYRGTEAFF.

This clonotype has a count of ten or more. V is TRBV5-1 and J is TRBJ1-2, with 7 bases identical to TRBD1. Trimming cost V 5 bases and J 2 bases; bases outside gene matches: 15. The germline V gene encodes CDR1 SGHRS and CDR2 YFSETQ. This CDR3 contains 17 residues. DNA of the CDR3: TGCGCCAGCAGACCCATACTCACATCGGGACAGAACTATGGCTACACCTTC. Its protein is CASRPILTSGQNYGYTF.